Listed below are T cell receptor beta chains from one sample, sequenced in a study of shared clonotypes between healthy human individuals. Sequencing was performed with immunoSEQ multiplex PCR; in TCRdb, only in-frame clones are kept and a portion is missing. The profile shows some 1.4 million clones, roughly 96% of them singletons. The sequencing input was naive CD4+ T cells sorted from blood. The receptors here all came from a man in his thirties or forties in good health. CDR3s include the opening cysteine and the closing phenylalanine or tryptophan. Clone sizes are given selectively: once, few, many, or a class where the clone is expanded.

CDR3aa,abundance,v_gene
CASSITSPGQKYRGYTF,.,TRBV7-9
CASSLEGPETQYF,.,TRBV5-1
CASSPWVNNEQFF,.,TRBV14
CASGRGYSERQYF,.,TRBV6-1
CASRSTDTQYF,.,TRBV19
CASSRQNNQETQYF,.,TRBV11-2
CASSLLGGRFYEQYF,.,TRBV28
CASSFFLADGSGQFF,.,TRBV5-1
CASSVNLGSYEQYF,.,TRBV9
CASSPTDQETQYF,.,TRBV18
CASSREGSIDNEQFF,.,TRBV5-4
CSVDGGSRYEQYF,.,TRBV29-1
CASGYRGGGSGELFF,.,TRBV12-5
CASSEGTTGELFF,few,TRBV10-1
CASSRDTYEQYF,few,TRBV28
CASSTPSINIQYF,once,TRBV19
CASSLDLREETQYF,once,TRBV7-2
CASSLSLLAGGPRSGEQYF,once,TRBV5-1
CASSVEAGRGEQYF,.,TRBV9
CASSFAGLAGGTGAYEQYF,.,TRBV28
CASSERGIRTDTQYF,.,TRBV25-1
CASRVSGPMNTEAFF,.,TRBV28
CASSIQWTGPIVQPQHF,.,TRBV19
CASSFVGAAKNIQYF,.,TRBV27
CASSLHLRGARGNQPQHF,.,TRBV11-2
CASRPGLAGGGRNIQYF,once,TRBV19
CASSEDSYNEQFF,.,TRBV10-2
CASSPDRFEKLFF,.,TRBV18
CASSVGGRQRNNEQFF,.,TRBV9
CASSLRGLGDRWNTGELFF,.,TRBV7-9
CASRGTPGATIYF,once,TRBV19
CASSPEVRETQYF,.,TRBV28
CASSLATASGSYWTQYF,.,TRBV11-2
CASSYTGSAEAFF,.,TRBV2
CSGRTGNEKLFF,few,TRBV29-1
CASSITEGNTEAFF,.,TRBV19
CASRTGAGTQYF,once,TRBV19
CASSQEMRVNRQRGSYEQYF,.,TRBV4-1
CASSITGFSNYGYTF,.,TRBV19
CASSLDRGSPGYTF,.,TRBV5-5
CASRRGQGAYEQYF,.,TRBV19